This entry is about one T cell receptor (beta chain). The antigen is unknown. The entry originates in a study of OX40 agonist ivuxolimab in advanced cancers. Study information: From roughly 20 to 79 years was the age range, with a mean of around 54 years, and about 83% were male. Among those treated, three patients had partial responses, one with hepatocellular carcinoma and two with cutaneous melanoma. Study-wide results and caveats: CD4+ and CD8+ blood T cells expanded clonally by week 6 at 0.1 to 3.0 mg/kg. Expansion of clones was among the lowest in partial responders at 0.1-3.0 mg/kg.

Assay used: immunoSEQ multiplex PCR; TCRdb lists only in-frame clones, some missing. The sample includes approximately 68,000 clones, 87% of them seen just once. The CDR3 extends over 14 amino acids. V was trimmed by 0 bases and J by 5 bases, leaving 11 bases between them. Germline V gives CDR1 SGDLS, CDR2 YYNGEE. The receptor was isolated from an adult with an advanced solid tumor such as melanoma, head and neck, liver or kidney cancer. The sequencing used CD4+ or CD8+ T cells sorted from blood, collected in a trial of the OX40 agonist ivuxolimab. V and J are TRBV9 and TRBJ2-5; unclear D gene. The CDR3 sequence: CASSVGFRSETQYF. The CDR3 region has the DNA TGTGCCAGCAGCGTAGGGTTCAGAAGCGAGACCCAGTACTTC.